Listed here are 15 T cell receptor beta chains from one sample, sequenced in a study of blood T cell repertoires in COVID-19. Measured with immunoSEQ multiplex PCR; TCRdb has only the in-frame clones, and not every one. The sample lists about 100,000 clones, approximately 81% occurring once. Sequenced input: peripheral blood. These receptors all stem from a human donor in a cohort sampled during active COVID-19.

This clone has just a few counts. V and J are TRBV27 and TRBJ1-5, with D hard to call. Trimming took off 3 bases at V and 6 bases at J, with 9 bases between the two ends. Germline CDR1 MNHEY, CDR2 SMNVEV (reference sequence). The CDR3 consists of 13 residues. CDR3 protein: CASSFGVLQPQHF. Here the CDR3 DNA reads TGTGCCAGCAGTTTCGGGGTTCTTCAGCCCCAGCATTTT.

The CDR3 DNA follows: TGTGCCAGCAGCCTGGGGGGGAACATTCAGTACTTC. Translated, it gives CASSLGGNIQYF. J is TRBJ2-4 and V is TRBV27; TRBD2 matches at 7 bases. The J segment lost 7 bases and the V segment lost 6 bases, leaving 3 bases of the junction unmatched. This CDR3 spans 12 amino acids. Germline assignment: CDR1 MNHEY and CDR2 SMNVEV (reference sequence).

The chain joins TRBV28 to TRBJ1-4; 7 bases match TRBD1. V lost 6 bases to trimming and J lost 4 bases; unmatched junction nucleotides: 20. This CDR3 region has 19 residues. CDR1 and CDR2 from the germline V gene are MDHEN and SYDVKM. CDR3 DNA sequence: TGTGCCAGCAGCCTTCGGCGGGACAGCTCCCTGGGGGTTAATGAAAAACTGTTTTTT. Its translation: CASSLRRDSSLGVNEKLFF.

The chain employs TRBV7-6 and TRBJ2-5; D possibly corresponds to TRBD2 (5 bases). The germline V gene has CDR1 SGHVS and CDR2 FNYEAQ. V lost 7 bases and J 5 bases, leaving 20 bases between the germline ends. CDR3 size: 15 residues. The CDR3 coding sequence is TGTGCCAGCACCCCGTCGGCTAGAGGGCGGGAGACCCAGTACTTC. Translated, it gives CASTPSARGRETQYF. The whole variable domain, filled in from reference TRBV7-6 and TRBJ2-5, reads GAGVSQSPRYKVTKRGQDVALRCDPISGHVSLYWYRQALGQGPEFLTYFNYEAQQDKSGLPNDRFSAERPEGSISTLTIQRTEQRDSAMYRCASTPSARGRETQYFGPGTRLLVL.

CDR3 loop: CASSRIDRVGETQYF. The CDR3 region has the DNA TGCGCCAGCAGCCGAATCGACAGGGTAGGTGAGACCCAGTACTTC. This sequence joins TRBV4-1 and TRBJ2-5; 7 bases agree with TRBD1. J lost 5 bases, V lost 4 bases, and 10 bases had no gene match. CDR1 MGHRA and CDR2 YSYEKL come from the germline V gene. The CDR3 runs to 15 residues.

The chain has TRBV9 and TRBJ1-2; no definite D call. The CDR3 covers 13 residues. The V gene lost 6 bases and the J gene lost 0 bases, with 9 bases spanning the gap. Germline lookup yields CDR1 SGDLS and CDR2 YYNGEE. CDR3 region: CASTRGTNYGYTF. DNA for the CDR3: TGTGCCAGCACCAGAGGAACTAACTATGGCTACACCTTC. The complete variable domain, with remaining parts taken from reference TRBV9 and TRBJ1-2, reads DSGVTQTPKHLITATGQRVTLRCSPRSGDLSVYWYQQSLDQGLQFLIQYYNGEERAKGNILERFSAQQFPDLHSELNLSSLELGDSALYFCASTRGTNYGYTFGSGTRLTVV.

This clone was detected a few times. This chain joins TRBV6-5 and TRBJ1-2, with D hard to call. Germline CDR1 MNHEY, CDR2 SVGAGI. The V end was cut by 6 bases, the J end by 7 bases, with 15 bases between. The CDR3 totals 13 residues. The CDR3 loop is CASRHQEEGGYTF. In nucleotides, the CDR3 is TGTGCCAGCAGACATCAGGAGGAAGGTGGCTACACCTTC.

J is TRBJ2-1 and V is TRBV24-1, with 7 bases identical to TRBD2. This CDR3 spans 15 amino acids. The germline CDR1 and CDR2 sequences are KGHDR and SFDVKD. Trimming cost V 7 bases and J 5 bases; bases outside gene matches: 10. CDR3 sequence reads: CATSTPKAGNNEQFF. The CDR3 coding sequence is TGTGCCACCAGCACTCCAAAAGCGGGAAACAATGAGCAGTTCTTC.

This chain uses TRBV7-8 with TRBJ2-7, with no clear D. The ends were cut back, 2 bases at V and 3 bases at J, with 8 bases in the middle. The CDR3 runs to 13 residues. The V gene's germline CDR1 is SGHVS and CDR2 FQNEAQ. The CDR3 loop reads CASSLSRSYEQYF. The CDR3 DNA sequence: TGTGCCAGCAGCTTAAGTCGGAGCTACGAGCAGTACTTC.

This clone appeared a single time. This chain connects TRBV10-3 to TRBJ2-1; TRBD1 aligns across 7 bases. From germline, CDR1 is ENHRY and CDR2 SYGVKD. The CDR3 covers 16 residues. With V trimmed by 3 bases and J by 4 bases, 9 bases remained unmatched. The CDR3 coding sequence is TGTGCCATCAGTGAAACAGGGGCAACGGTGTACAATGAGCAGTTCTTC. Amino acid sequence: CAISETGATVYNEQFF.

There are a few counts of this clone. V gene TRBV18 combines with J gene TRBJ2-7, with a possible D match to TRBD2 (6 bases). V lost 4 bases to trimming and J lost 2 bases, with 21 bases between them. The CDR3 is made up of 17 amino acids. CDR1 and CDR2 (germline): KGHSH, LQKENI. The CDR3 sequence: CASSRGVSTRGTYEQYF. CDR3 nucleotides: TGTGCCAGCTCACGGGGGGTGAGCACACGGGGGACCTACGAGCAGTACTTC.

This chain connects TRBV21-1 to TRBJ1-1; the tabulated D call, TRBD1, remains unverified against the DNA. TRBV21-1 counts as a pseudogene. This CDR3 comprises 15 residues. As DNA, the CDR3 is TGTGCCAGCAGCACCCGGGACAGGGAGGGAACTGAAGCTTTCTTT. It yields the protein CASSTRDREGTEAFF.

CDR3 sequence (DNA): TGTGCCAGCAGTCCCCAGGGATGGACTGAAGCTTTCTTT. Translation gives CASSPQGWTEAFF. The rearrangement joins TRBV28 to TRBJ1-1, with a possible D match to TRBD1 (5 bases). Germline V gives CDR1 MDHEN, CDR2 SYDVKM. The CDR3 extends over 13 amino acids. The V end was cut by 5 bases, the J end by 5 bases, with 12 bases between.

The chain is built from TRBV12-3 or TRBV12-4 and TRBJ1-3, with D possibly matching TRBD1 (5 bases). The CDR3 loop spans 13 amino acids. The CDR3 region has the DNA TGTGGTCACAGGATGAACTCTGGAAACACCATATATTTT. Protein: CGHRMNSGNTIYF.

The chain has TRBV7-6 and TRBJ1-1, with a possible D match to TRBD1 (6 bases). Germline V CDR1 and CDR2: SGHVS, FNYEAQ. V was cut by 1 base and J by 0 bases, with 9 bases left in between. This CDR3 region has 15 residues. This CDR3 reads CASSLGGGLNTEAFF. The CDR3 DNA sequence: TGTGCCAGCAGCTTAGGGGGGGGCTTGAACACTGAAGCTTTCTTT.